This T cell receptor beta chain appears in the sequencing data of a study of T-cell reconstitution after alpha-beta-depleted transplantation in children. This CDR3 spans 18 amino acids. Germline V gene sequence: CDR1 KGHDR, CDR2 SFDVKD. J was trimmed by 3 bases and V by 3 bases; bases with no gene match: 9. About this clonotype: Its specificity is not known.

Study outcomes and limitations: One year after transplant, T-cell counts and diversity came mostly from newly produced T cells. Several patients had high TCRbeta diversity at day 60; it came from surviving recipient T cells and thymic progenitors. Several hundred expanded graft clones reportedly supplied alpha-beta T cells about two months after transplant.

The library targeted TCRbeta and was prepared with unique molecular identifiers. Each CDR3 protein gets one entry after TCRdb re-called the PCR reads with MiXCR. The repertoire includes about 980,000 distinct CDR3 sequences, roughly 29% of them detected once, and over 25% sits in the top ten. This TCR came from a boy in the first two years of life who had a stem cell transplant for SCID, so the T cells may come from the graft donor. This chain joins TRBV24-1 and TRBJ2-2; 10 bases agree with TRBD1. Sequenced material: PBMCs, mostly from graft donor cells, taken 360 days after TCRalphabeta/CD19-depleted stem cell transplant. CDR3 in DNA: TGTGCCACCAGTGATCCGCTGACAGGGGGCAGGGACACCGGGGAGCTGTTTTTT. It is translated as CATSDPLTGGRDTGELFF.